These 29 T cell receptor beta chains came from one sample sequenced in a study of tumor and adjacent non-tumor tissue in lung cancer. Three rounds of nested PCR, following a modified ARM-PCR protocol, produced the TCRbeta library. Using its own MiXCR run on the multiplex PCR reads, TCRdb lists one record per CDR3 protein. The sample has tens of thousands of distinct CDR3 sequences; nearly 70% are singletons. RNA was extracted from bulk tissue without any cell sorting. The normal lung tissue was taken more than 3 cm from the tumor edge. Sequenced: distant non-tumor lung tissue. These receptors originate from a woman aged 50 to 60 with non-small cell lung cancer.

A remark on this clonotype: One end of the junction fails to match germline, which may point to a read error. This chain connects TRBV11-2 to TRBJ1-1; D is ambiguous. The CDR3 runs to 14 residues. Germline V gives CDR1 SGHAT, CDR2 FQNNGV. As DNA, the CDR3 is TGTGCCAGCAGCTCCACGGGAAAGAACACTGAAGCTTCCTTT. Encoded protein: CASSSTGKNTEASF.

In the case of this clonotype: Since a much larger clone is just one base distant, this may be a read error. This CDR3 fails to terminate in the conserved phenylalanine or tryptophan, so it likely reflects a read error. The V gene is TRBV5-4, the J gene TRBJ2-5, with TRBD2 as a possible D gene (6 bases). V lost 0 bases, J lost 5 bases, and 14 bases lay in between. The CDR3 contains 15 residues. Germline CDR1 reads SGHNT; CDR2 reads YYREEE (reference sequence). CDR3 nucleotides: TGTGCCAGCAGCTTGGTAGCGGCCCCTCCCGAGACCCAGTACTAC. Amino acids: CASSLVAAPPETQYY.

Notes on this clonotype: The CDR3 carries no conserved terminal phenylalanine or tryptophan, so it likely arises from a read error. The CDR3 DNA sequence: TGTGCCATCAGTGATCAACCGGGACAGGGGGCGTGTGAGCAGTACTCC. This gives the protein CAISDQPGQGACEQYS. This chain links TRBV24-1 with TRBJ2-7, with 12 bases aligning to TRBD1. This CDR3 has 16 residues. The germline V gene encodes CDR1 KGHDR and CDR2 SFDVKD.

As for this clonotype: The CDR3 ends on some other residue instead of the conserved phenylalanine or tryptophan, so this is likely a read error. The rearrangement uses TRBV29-1 and TRBJ2-6; D gene unclear. Germline CDR1 and CDR2: SQVTM and ANQGSEA. CDR3 length: 15 amino acids. CDR3 coding DNA: TGCAGCGTTGTAGAACAGAACTCTGGGGTCAACGTCCTGACTTAC. Encoded protein: CSVVEQNSGVNVLTY.

The chain employs TRBV20-1 and TRBJ2-7, with D maybe TRBD1 (6 bases). The germline V gene encodes CDR1 DFQATT and CDR2 SNEGSKA (reference sequence). The CDR3 sequence is 15 residues long. Trimming shortened V by 3 bases and J by 4 bases, and 19 bases separated the two germline ends. The CDR3 DNA is TGCAGTGCTAGCACGATCCCGGAACAGGGTTACGAGCAGTACTTC. This codes for CSASTIPEQGYEQYF.

Note on this clonotype: A clone one base away is much larger, so this may be a read error. The chain is built from TRBV12-3 or TRBV12-4 and TRBJ2-1; D remains unclear. V lost 6 bases, J lost 6 bases, and 12 bases lay in between. The CDR3 extends over 13 amino acids. CDR3 residues: CASRFSVGNEQFF. CDR3 sequence (DNA): TGTGCCAGCAGGTTCTCGGTGGGCAATGAGCAGTTCTTC.

This clonotype appeared a single time. Possible read error: a much larger clone is one base away. This sequence joins TRBV20-1 and TRBJ1-2; D call uncertain. Germline V lookup: CDR1 DFQATT, CDR2 SNEGSKA (reference sequence). The CDR3 length is 11 residues. The CDR3 coding sequence is TGCAGTGTTAGAGTCGGACCTGGCTACACCTTC. Translated, it gives CSVRVGPGYTF.

The J gene is TRBJ2-7, the V gene TRBV29-1, with D possibly matching TRBD2 (5 bases). This CDR3 region has 11 residues. CDR1 is SQVTM and CDR2 is ANQGSEA in the germline V gene. The CDR3 loop reads CGVPGTYEQYF. The CDR3 coding sequence is TGCGGTGTTCCCGGGACCTACGAGCAGTACTTC.

As to this clonotype: Its ends do not fully match the called genes, so a read error is possible. The V and J genes are TRBV11-2 and TRBJ2-5; D is unclear. The CDR3 has 13 residues. Looked up from germline, CDR1 is SGHAT and CDR2 is FQNNGV. CDR3 sequence (DNA): TGTGCCGGCAGCGACGGTTGCAGAGAGACCCAGTACTTC. It yields the protein CAGSDGCRETQYF. Using reference TRBV11-2 and TRBJ2-5 for the parts outside the CDR3, the full variable domain is EAGVAQSPRYKIIEKRQSVAFWCNPISGHATLYWYQQILGQGPKLLIQFQNNGVVDDSQLPKDRFSAERLKGVDSTLKIQPAKLEDSAVYLCAGSDGCRETQYFGPGTRLLVL.

A word on this clonotype: The CDR3 does not close with the conserved phenylalanine or tryptophan, likely indicating a read error. V is TRBV11-2 and J is TRBJ2-7, with 7 bases lining up with TRBD2. The CDR3 is 15 amino acids. With 6 bases clipped from V and 3 bases from J, the junction kept 11 bases outside the gene matches. The V gene's germline CDR1 is SGHAT and CDR2 FQNNGV. The DNA of the CDR3 is TGTGCCAGCAGTCGCTTACGGGAGGACCTCTACGAGCAGTACATC. It translates to CASSRLREDLYEQYI.

Turning to this clonotype: This may come from a read error, since a much larger clone is one base off. This chain connects TRBV12-3 or TRBV12-4 to TRBJ1-6; maybe TRBD1 (5 bases). This CDR3 has 13 residues. CDR3 DNA sequence: TGTGCCAGCAGTTTTACAGGACGACCACCCCCCCACTTT. Translation: CASSFTGRPPPHF.

This clonotype was counted between two and nine times. A much bigger clone sits one base away, suggesting this may be a read error. J is TRBJ2-2 and V is TRBV6-1; D unresolved. V gave up 5 bases and J gave up 6 bases, with 13 bases separating them. The CDR3 spans 14 residues. CDR1 and CDR2 (germline): MNHNS, SASEGT. The CDR3 loop is CASSLTRYAGELFF. The CDR3, as DNA: TGTGCCAGCAGTCTGACTCGTTACGCCGGGGAGCTGTTTTTT.

A note on this clonotype: This may be a read error, as it is one base from a much larger clone. The chain has TRBV10-3 and TRBJ2-7; 12 bases align to TRBD2. Germline CDR1 reads ENHRY; CDR2 reads SYGVKD. This CDR3 is 17 amino acids long. The CDR3 nucleotides read TGTGCCATCGGTGAGCCCGGACTAGCGGGAAATAATTACGAGCAGTACTTC. Encoded protein: CAIGEPGLAGNNYEQYF.

Regarding this clonotype: One junction end disagrees with the germline gene, perhaps due to a read error. This chain links TRBV7-9 with TRBJ2-1; D is perhaps TRBD1 (5 bases). Looked up from germline, CDR1 is SEHNR and CDR2 is FQNEAQ (reference sequence). The CDR3 has 15 residues. The DNA of the CDR3 is TGTACCAGCAGCTTAGTAGGACACCCTTCGGATGAGCAGTTCTTC. As protein: CTSSLVGHPSDEQFF.

On this clonotype itself: This could be a read error, since a much larger clone is one nucleotide away. The chain is built from TRBV12-3 or TRBV12-4 and TRBJ1-6, with TRBD1 as a possible D gene (6 bases). This CDR3 contains 17 residues. CDR3 loop: CASNLGAGQTYNSPLHF. The CDR3 nucleotides are TGTGCCAGCAATTTAGGGGCCGGACAGACCTATAATTCACCCCTCCACTTT.

For this clonotype: Its ends do not fully match the called genes, so a read error is possible. The chain is built from TRBV20-1 and TRBJ2-1; D is uncertain. Germline CDR1 and CDR2: DFQATT and SNEGSKA (reference sequence). There are 12 residues in the CDR3. CDR3 bases: TGCAGTAGAACTTTGTCCTACAATGAGCAGCTCTTC. Translated: CSRTLSYNEQLF.

As regards this clonotype: It may be a read error: a sequence one base away is much more abundant. The chain combines TRBV28 with TRBJ2-6, with no clear D. V shed 6 bases and J shed 0 bases, with 6 bases lying between them. The V gene's germline CDR1 is MDHEN and CDR2 SYDVKM. The CDR3 totals 14 residues. The CDR3 nucleotides are TGTGCCAGCAGGACCGACTCTGGGGCCAACGTCCTGACTTTC. It translates to CASRTDSGANVLTF.

As concerns this clonotype: Since a much larger clone is just one base distant, this may be a read error. The chain employs TRBV6-6 and TRBJ2-1, with D possibly matching TRBD2 (5 bases). CDR3 length equals 14 residues. Germline V CDR1 and CDR2: MNHNY, SVGAGI (reference sequence). The CDR3 DNA reads TGTGCCAGCAGTTACGGGCGGGTCTACGATGAGCAGTTCTTC. It yields the protein CASSYGRVYDEQFF.

The chain joins TRBV20-1 to TRBJ2-1; TRBD2 agrees at 7 bases. Germline V gene data show CDR1 as DFQATT and CDR2 as SNEGSKA (reference sequence). The CDR3 loop spans 17 amino acids. Losses at the gene ends were 8 bases for V and 3 bases for J; bases not matched to a gene: 19. This chain's CDR3 is CSTPGLSNTRVYNEQFF. CDR3 coding DNA: TGCAGTACCCCGGGACTATCGAATACTCGCGTCTACAATGAGCAGTTCTTC.

At least ten counts were recorded for this clonotype. This sequence joins TRBV6-6 and TRBJ1-1, with D possibly matching TRBD1 (5 bases). Germline assignment: CDR1 MNHNY and CDR2 SVGAGI (reference sequence). Trimming took 6 bases from V and 5 from J, leaving 16 bases between them. The CDR3 totals 14 residues. The CDR3, as DNA: TGTGCCAGCAGATCCCCGGGACGGGGAACTGAAGCTTTCTTT. Protein product: CASRSPGRGTEAFF.

In regard to this clonotype: The junction departs from germline at one end; a sequencing error may be responsible. The rearrangement joins TRBV12-3 or TRBV12-4 to TRBJ2-2; D might be TRBD1 (6 bases). This CDR3 has 13 amino acids. The DNA of the CDR3 is TGTGACAGCAGGGGCCGAGTTGGCGGGGAGCTGTTTTTT. Encoded protein: CDSRGRVGGELFF.

This clonotype was detected many times. This chain links TRBV20-1 with TRBJ1-5; unclear D gene. Germline CDR1 is DFQATT and CDR2 is SNEGSKA (reference sequence). V lost 3 bases and J lost 3, with 12 bases in between. There are 14 residues in the CDR3. CDR3 protein: CSASRDIANQPQHF. The CDR3 coding sequence is TGCAGTGCTAGCCGGGATATAGCCAATCAGCCCCAGCATTTT.

The rearrangement joins TRBV11-2 to TRBJ1-2; TRBD1 is a possible D gene (5 bases). This CDR3 comprises 15 residues. Per the germline V gene, CDR1 is SGHAT and CDR2 is FQNNGV. Trimming pared 1 base from V and 5 bases from J, leaving 14 bases between. The CDR3 DNA sequence: TGTGCCAGCAGCTTAGGCGGGGGGTGTAGTTATGGCTACACCTTC. Translating gives CASSLGGGCSYGYTF.

Notes on this clonotype: Mismatch with germline at one junction end may stem from a read error. V usage is TRBV11-2 and J usage is TRBJ2-1, with a tentative D call TRBD2 (6 bases). The CDR3 is made up of 16 amino acids. Germline lookup yields CDR1 SGHAT and CDR2 FQNNGV. The CDR3 protein is CASSLMTGTGGPEQFF. CDR3 nucleotides: TGTGCCAGTAGCCTAATGACCGGGACTGGCGGACCAGAGCAATTCTTC.

This clonotype was counted at least ten times. This chain connects TRBV12-3 or TRBV12-4 to TRBJ2-1; D uncertain. The CDR3 has 13 residues. V dropped 3 bases and J dropped 5 bases, with 8 bases sitting between them. CDR3 amino acids: CASSFRADNEQFF. The CDR3 DNA follows: TGTGCCAGCAGTTTTCGGGCAGACAATGAGCAGTTCTTC.

This clonotype showed up many times. The V and J genes are TRBV5-6 and TRBJ1-6, with D possibly being TRBD1 (6 bases). V was pared by 1 base and J by 3 bases, with 11 bases between. The CDR3 totals 16 residues. CDR1 and CDR2 (germline): SGHDT, YYEEEE. CDR3: CASSLFQGSYNSPLHF. CDR3 DNA: TGTGCCAGCAGCTTGTTTCAGGGGAGCTATAATTCACCCCTCCACTTT.

On this clonotype: Given a much more abundant clone one base away, this may be a read error. The rearrangement links TRBV29-1 to TRBJ1-1; D not certain. Germline loops: CDR1 SQVTM, CDR2 ANQGSEA. Trimming stripped 6 bases from V and 0 bases from J, with 11 bases between. The CDR3 totals 13 residues. The DNA of the CDR3 is TGCAGCGTGGAACGGTCCATGAACACTGAAGCTTTCTTT. Translating gives CSVERSMNTEAFF. Using reference TRBV29-1 and TRBJ1-1 for the parts outside the CDR3, the full variable domain is SAVISQKPSRDICQRGTSLTIQCQVDSQVTMMFWYRQQPGQSLTLIATANQGSEATYESGFVIDKFPISRPNLTFSTLTVSNMSPEDSSIYLCSVERSMNTEAFFGQGTRLTVV.

The chain is built from TRBV20-1 and TRBJ1-2; the D gene is possibly TRBD1 (6 bases). V lost 2 bases, J lost 4 bases, and 14 bases lay in between. CDR1 is DFQATT and CDR2 is SNEGSKA in the germline V gene (reference sequence). The CDR3 totals 14 residues. Written as DNA, the CDR3 is TGCAGTGCTAGAAGGGTGGGACAAAGCTATGGCTACACCTTC. Translating gives CSARRVGQSYGYTF.

This clonotype was picked up a small number of times. The CDR3 carries no conserved terminal phenylalanine or tryptophan, so it likely arises from a read error. This chain connects TRBV29-1 to TRBJ1-2, with D perhaps matching TRBD1 (5 bases). CDR1 and CDR2 from the germline V gene are SQVTM and ANQGSEA. This CDR3 has 12 amino acids. DNA of the CDR3: TGCAGGGTTCAGGGCGCAGTTCAAGGCTACACCTCC. The encoded protein is CRVQGAVQGYTS.